Below, one T cell receptor beta chain is given with its context. The data were produced by immunoSEQ multiplex PCR, yet TCRdb's version contains in-frame clones alone and is incomplete. The sample shows about 31,000 clones, over 80% of them seen only once. This record belongs to a study of blood T cell repertoires in COVID-19. The overall study: The United States, Italy and Spain supplied acute and convalescent COVID-19 samples.

This CDR3 is 12 amino acids long. V lost 3 bases and J lost 7, with 9 bases in between. The germline V gene encodes CDR1 SGHTA and CDR2 FQGTGA. The sequence derives from a human donor in a cohort sampled during active COVID-19. What was sequenced was peripheral blood. This chain connects TRBV7-3 to TRBJ1-2, with D perhaps TRBD1 (5 bases). The CDR3 DNA is TGTGCCAGCAGCTTGGGGGAGGGTGGCTACACCTTC. Translation gives CASSLGEGGYTF.